In this sample, the clone carrying this TCR beta chain turned up a few times. Its antigen is unknown. The data belong to a study of CD8 T cells in ankylosing spondylitis. The CDR3 has 18 amino acids. Germline CDR1 and CDR2: SGHRS and YFSETQ. V was pared by 0 bases and J by 1 base, with 10 bases of the junction left unmatched. One entry per CDR3 protein results from TCRdb running MiXCR on the 5' RACE reads. This sample carries fewer than 400,000 distinct CDR3 sequences, 7% to 9% of them seen once, and the ten largest clones take about 14%. Study-wide points: Seven to nine highly homologous variants made up a TCR beta motif, and this motif appeared characteristic of ankylosing spondylitis blood.

Sequenced material: blood, either unsorted or a sorted T cell fraction (not recorded which). The genes are TRBV5-1 and TRBJ1-1; 9 bases match TRBD1. The TCR sequence derives from a male donor with ankylosing spondylitis. CDR3 bases: TGCGCCAGCAGCTTGGCCGCTTCCGGGACAGGGACGAACACTGAAGCTTTCTTT. Translation: CASSLAASGTGTNTEAFF.